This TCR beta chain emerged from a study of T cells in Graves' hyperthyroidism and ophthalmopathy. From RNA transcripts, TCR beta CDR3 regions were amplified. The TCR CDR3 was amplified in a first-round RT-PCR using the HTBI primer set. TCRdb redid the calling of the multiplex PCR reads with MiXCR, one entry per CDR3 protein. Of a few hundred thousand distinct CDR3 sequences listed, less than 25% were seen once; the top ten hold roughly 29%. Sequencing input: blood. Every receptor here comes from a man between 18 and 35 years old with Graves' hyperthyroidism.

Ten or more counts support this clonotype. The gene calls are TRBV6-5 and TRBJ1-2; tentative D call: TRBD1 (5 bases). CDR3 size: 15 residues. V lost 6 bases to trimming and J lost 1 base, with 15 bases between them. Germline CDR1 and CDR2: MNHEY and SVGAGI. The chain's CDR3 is CASRMDQGHNYGYTF. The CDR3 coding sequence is TGTGCCAGCAGGATGGATCAGGGTCATAACTATGGCTACACCTTC.